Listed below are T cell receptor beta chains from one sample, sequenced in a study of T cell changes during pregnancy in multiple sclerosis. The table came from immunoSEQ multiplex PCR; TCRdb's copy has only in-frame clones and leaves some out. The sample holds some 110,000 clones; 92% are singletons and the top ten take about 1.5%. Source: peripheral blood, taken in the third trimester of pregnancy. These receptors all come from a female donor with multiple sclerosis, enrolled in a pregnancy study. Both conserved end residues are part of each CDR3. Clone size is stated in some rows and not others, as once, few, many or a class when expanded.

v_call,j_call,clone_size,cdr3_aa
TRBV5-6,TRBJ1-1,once,CASSLAGMAPSGTEAFF
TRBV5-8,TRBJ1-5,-,CASSQGTNSNQPQHF
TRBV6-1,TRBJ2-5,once,CASSEWNRVETQYF
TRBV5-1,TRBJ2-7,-,CASSSPGLAGSYEQYF
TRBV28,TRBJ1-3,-,CASRPSGTGGNTIYF
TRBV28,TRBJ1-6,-,CASSGDRANSPLHF
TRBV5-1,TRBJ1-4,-,CASSSQGTARNEKLFF
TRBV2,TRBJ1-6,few,CASRHRDRVNSPLHF
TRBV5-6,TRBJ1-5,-,CASSLGRWQPQHF
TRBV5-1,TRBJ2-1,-,CASSLWPGLDEQFF
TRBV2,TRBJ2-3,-,CASSGQGTDTQYF
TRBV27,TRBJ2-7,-,CASSKDRVGSYEQYF
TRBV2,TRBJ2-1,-,CASRKKTGIRNEQFF
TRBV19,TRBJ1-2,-,CASNKGPDYGYTF
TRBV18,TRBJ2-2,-,CASSPLQGDTGELFF
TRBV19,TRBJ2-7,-,CASSYGTGGYEQYF
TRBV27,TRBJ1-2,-,CASSLGGVGYGYTF
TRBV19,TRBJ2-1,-,CASSRQGAENEQFF
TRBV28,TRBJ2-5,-,CASSSPPGETQYF
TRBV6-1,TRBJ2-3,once,CASSETLAGGTDTQYF